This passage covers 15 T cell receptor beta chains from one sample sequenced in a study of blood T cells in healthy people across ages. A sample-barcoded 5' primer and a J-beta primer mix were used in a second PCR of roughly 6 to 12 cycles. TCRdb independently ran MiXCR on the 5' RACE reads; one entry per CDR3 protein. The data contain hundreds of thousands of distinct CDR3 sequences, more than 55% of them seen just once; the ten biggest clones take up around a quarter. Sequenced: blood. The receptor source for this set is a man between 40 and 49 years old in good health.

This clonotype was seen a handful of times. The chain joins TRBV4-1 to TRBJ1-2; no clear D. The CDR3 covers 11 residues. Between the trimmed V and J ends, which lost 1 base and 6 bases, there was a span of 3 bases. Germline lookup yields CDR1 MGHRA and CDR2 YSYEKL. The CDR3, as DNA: TGCGCCAGCAGCCAAGGTAATGGCTACACCTTC. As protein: CASSQGNGYTF.

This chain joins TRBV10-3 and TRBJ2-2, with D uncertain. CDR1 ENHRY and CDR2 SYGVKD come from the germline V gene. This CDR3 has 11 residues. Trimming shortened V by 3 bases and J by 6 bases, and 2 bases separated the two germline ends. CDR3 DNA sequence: TGTGCCATCAGTGATTCCGGGGAGCTGTTTTTT. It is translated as CAISDSGELFF.

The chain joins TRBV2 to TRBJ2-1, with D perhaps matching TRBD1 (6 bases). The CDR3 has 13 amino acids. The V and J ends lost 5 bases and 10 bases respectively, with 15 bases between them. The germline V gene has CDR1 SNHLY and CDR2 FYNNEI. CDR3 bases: TGTGCCAGCAGTACCGAGTGGGGACACGAGCAGTTCTTC. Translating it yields CASSTEWGHEQFF.

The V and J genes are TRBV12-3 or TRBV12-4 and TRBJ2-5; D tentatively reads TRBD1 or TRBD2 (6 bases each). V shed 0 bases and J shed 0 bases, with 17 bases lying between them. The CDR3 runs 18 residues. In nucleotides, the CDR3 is TGTGCCAGCAGTTTAGCGCTGGGGGGCCCGATAAACCAAGAGACCCAGTACTTC. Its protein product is CASSLALGGPINQETQYF.

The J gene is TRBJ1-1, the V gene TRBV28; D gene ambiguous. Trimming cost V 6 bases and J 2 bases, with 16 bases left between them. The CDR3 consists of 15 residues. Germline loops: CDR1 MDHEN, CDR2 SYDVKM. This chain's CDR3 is CASRLVEALNTEAFF. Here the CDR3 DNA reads TGTGCCAGCAGACTGGTTGAAGCCCTCAACACTGAAGCTTTCTTT.

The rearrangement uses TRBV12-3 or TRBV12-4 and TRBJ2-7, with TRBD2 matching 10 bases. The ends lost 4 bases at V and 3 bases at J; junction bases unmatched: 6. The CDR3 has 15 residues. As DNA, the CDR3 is TGTGCCAGCAGTTCAGGACTAGCGGTTCTCTACGAGCAGTACTTC. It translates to CASSSGLAVLYEQYF.

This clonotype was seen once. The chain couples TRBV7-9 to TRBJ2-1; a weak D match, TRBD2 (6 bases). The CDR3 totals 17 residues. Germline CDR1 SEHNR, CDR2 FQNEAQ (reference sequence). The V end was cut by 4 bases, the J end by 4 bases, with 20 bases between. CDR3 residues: CASSSLGRPTTYNEQFF. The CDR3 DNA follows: TGTGCCAGCAGCTCTTTAGGGAGGCCCACCACATACAATGAGCAGTTCTTC.

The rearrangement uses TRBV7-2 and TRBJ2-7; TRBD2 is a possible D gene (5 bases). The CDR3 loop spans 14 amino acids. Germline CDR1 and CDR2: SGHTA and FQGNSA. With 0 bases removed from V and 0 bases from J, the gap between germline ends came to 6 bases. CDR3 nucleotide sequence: TGTGCCAGCAGCTTAGCGCGGGCCTCCTACGAGCAGTACTTC. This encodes CASSLARASYEQYF.

The CDR3: CASSPVLNYGYTF. The DNA for the CDR3 is TGTGCCAGCAGTCCTGTACTGAACTATGGCTACACCTTC. The chain links TRBV28 to TRBJ1-2; no clear D. Germline V lookup: CDR1 MDHEN, CDR2 SYDVKM. The CDR3 totals 13 residues. Trimming stripped 5 bases from V and 2 bases from J, with 9 bases between.

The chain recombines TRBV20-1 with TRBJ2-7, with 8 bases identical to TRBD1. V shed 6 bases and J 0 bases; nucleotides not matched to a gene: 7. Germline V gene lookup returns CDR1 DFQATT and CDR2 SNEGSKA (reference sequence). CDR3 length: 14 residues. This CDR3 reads CSAEDRGSSYEQYF. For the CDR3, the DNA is TGCAGTGCGGAAGACAGGGGAAGCTCCTACGAGCAGTACTTC.

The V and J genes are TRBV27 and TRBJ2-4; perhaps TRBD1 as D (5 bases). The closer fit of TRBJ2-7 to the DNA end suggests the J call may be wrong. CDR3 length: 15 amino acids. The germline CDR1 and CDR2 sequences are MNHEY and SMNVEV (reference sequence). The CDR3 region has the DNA TGTGCCAGCAGTTTATTCCTACAGGTTGGCCACGAGCAGTACTTC. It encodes CASSLFLQVGHEQYF.

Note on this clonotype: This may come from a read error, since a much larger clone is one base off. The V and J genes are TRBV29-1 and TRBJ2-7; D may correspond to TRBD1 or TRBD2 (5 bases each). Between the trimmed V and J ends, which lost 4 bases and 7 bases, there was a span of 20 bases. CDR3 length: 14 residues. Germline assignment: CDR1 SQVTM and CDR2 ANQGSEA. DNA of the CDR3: TGCAGCGTTGTTAGGCAGGGACCCTACAATGAGCAGTACTTC. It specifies CSVVRQGPYNEQYF.

CDR3: CASSSSRVPYSYEQYF. DNA of the CDR3: TGTGCCAGCAGCAGCTCGAGGGTCCCCTACTCCTACGAGCAGTACTTC. This chain joins TRBV7-8 and TRBJ2-7; the D gene is possibly TRBD2 (5 bases). Trimming removed 5 bases at V and 0 bases at J, with 17 bases between. The CDR3 spans 16 residues. In germline, CDR1 is SGHVS, CDR2 FQNEAQ.

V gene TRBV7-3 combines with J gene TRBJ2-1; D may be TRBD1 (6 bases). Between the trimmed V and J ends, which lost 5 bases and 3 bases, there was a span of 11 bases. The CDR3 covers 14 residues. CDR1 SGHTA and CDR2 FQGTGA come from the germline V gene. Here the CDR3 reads CASSVIGGYNEQFF. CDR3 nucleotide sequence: TGTGCCAGCAGCGTTATAGGGGGCTACAATGAGCAGTTCTTC. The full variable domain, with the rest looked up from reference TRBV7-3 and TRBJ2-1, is GAGVSQTPSNKVTEKGKYVELRCDPISGHTALYWYRQSLGQGPEFLIYFQGTGAADDSGLPNDRFFAVRPEGSVSTLKIQRTERGDSAVYLCASSVIGGYNEQFFGPGTRLTVL.

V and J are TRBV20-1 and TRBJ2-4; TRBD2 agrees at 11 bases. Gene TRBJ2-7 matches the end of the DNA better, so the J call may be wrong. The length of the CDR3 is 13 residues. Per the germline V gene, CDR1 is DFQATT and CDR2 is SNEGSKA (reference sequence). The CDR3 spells CSASWGTSGEQYF. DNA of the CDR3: TGCAGTGCCTCCTGGGGGACTAGCGGCGAGCAGTACTTC.